This T cell receptor beta chain was captured by sequencing in a study of blood T cell repertoires in COVID-19. This clone occurred a few times. Clones were sequenced by immunoSEQ multiplex PCR, and TCRdb holds only the in-frame ones, with some missing. Altogether 95,000 to 150,000 clones are present, about 82% being singletons, with the ten largest covering approximately 16%. Germline V gene lookup returns CDR1 GTSNPN and CDR2 SVGIG (reference sequence). J was trimmed by 2 bases and V by 5 bases; bases with no gene match: 0. The CDR3 length is 12 residues. Sequenced material: peripheral blood. This sequence originates from a man aged 55 to 70 with active or convalescent COVID-19. This rearrangement joins TRBV30 to TRBJ2-5; 9 bases agree with TRBD1. CDR3 loop: CAWDRGQETQYF. As DNA, the CDR3 is TGTGCCTGGGACAGGGGGCAAGAGACCCAGTACTTC.